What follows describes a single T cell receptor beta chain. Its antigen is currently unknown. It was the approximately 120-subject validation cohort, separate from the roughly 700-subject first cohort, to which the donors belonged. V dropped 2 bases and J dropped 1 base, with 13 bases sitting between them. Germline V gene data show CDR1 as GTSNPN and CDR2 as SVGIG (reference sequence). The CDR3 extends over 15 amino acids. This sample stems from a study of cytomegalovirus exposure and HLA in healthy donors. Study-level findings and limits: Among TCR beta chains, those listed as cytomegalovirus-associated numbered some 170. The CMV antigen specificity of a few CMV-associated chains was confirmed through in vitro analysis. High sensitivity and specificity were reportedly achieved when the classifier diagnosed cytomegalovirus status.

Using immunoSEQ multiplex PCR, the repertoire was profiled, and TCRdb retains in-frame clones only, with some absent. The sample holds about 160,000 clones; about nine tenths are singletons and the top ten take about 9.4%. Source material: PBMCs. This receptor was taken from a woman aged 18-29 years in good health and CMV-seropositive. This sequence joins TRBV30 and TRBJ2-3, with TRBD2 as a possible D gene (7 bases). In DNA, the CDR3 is TGTGCCTGGAGTCTTGCGGGGGCCGGCACAGATACGCAGTATTTT. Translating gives CAWSLAGAGTDTQYF.